This TCR beta chain was recovered during a study of T cell clonotyping in hematopoietic cell transplantation (dated by TCRdb to the early 2020s). At the level of the whole study: A total of approximately 130 blood samples were gathered in the study from roughly 40 consecutive transplant recipients along with their related donors. Patient recruitment ran from late 2015 to January 2017, and follow-up continued until September 2020 or death.

The investigation overall reported the following: Just a small fraction of recipient repertoires overlapped with donor repertoires, and more than 95% appeared de novo at the given depth. Broader posttransplant TCR repertoire diversity was predicted by donor and pretransplant recipient Inverse Simpson Index values. The sample size was limited and the cells went unsorted, which meant the CD4 and CD8 repertoire contributions could not be told apart. After transplant, TCR diversity in recipients dropped, and pathologically expanded clonotypes climbed progressively between day 30 and day 180.

As encoded in the germline V gene (reference sequence), CDR1 is SEHNR while CDR2 is FQNEAQ. The V end loses 1 base and the J end loses 5 bases, and a stretch of 17 bases separates them. Taken from cysteine to phenylalanine, the CDR3 has 16 residues. Of all the DNA, just the CDR3 is kept, 48 bases in frame from base 1. The immunoSEQ assay, a bias-controlled multiplex PCR with V- and J-specific primers, was used to amplify TCR beta CDR3 regions from genomic DNA. A second PCR step added a proprietary barcode and Illumina adapter sequences to the CDR3 amplicons. An Illumina MiSeq instrument was used to sequence the CDR3 libraries. Per the source publication's procedure: Export and quality control were done with immunoSEQ Analyzer 3.0, while downstream analyses used R Bioconductor and Immunarch. Only productive rearrangements within the normalized downsampled data set were used in the calculation of repertoire metrics. Clonotypes larger than 5 templates in the normalized cohort were defined as pathologically expanded. The Inverse Simpson Index served as the measure of repertoire diversity. To capture all clonotypes, CMV-specificity analyses were performed on the non-normalized data set. Entries here come from immuneACCESS through TCRdb and include only in-frame sequences with V and J called. Some clones fail to appear in such tables; in the studies checked, an unresolved V gene covers under half of the shortfall, and the cause of the remainder is unknown. The V and J calls and clone size were taken over from that table, and D and trimming were inferred from the DNA. Present in this sample are about 4,800 clones, 90% of which were seen just once. The ten largest account for about 5% of the sample.

Blood samples for TCR beta sequencing were provided by related transplant donors. Nuclei Lysis Solution was used to extract genomic DNA from fresh or cryopreserved unfractionated peripheral blood mononuclear cells. Details on this clone: There is no known antigen for this receptor. Within one base of it there is no much larger clone, and no base qualities were kept.

The chain couples TRBV7-9 to TRBJ1-2, and the D gene may be TRBD1, 6 bases matching. Sequencing was carried out using peripheral blood mononuclear cells. This TCR derives from a man aged 40-49 years in good health. Some clones in this sample may be carry-over from other donors' samples. The nucleotide sequence reads TGTGCCAGCAGCTTAGGGCAGGGGATTACATCTTATGGCTACACCTTC. Its protein is CASSLGQGITSYGYTF.